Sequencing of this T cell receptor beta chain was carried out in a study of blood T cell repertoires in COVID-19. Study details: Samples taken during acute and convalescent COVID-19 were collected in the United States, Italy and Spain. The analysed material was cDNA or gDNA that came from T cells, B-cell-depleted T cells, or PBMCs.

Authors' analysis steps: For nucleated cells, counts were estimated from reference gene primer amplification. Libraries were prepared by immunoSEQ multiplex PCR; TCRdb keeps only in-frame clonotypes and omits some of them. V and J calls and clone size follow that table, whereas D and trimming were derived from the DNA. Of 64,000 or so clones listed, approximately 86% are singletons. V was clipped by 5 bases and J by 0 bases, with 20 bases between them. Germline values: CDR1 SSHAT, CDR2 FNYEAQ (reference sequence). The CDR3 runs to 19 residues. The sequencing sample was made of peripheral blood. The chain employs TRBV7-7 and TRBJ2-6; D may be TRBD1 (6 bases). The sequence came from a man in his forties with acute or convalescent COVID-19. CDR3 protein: CASSQSTGLGPSGANVLTF. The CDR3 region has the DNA TGTGCCAGCAGCCAAAGTACAGGGCTTGGGCCCTCTGGGGCCAACGTCCTGACTTTC.